The present TCR beta chain was sequenced within a study of technical replicates of blood from a few donors. In this sample, this clone turned up once. This CDR3 is built from 15 residues. Germline lookup yields CDR1 SEHNR and CDR2 FQNEAQ (reference sequence). Trimming took 5 bases from V and 1 from J; bases not matched to a gene: 6. The method was immunoSEQ multiplex PCR; TCRdb's version includes in-frame clones alone and lacks a portion of them. The sample has over 55,000 clones, approximately 94% seen once; the top ten hold approximately 2.9%. This receptor was taken from a human donor in good health. Some clones in this sample may be carry-over from other donors' samples. The sample was PBMCs. This chain uses TRBV7-9 with TRBJ1-1; 8 positions match TRBD1. CDR3 sequence reads: CASSADDRGNTEAFF. The CDR3 region has the DNA TGTGCCAGCAGCGCAGACGACAGGGGGAACACTGAAGCTTTCTTT.